This passage covers 27 T cell receptor beta chains from one sample sequenced in a study of blood T cell repertoires in COVID-19. The assay was immunoSEQ multiplex PCR, and TCRdb's table has in-frame clones only and misses some. The profile covers fewer than 85,000 clones, with approximately 80% appearing a single time and 18% taken by the ten largest. Sequencing was performed on peripheral blood. These receptor sequences come from a woman between 55 and 75 years old with acute or convalescent COVID-19.

V usage is TRBV29-1 and J usage is TRBJ1-4; TRBD1 aligns across 9 bases. Per the germline V gene, CDR1 is SQVTM and CDR2 is ANQGSEA. The V and J ends lost 6 bases and 8 bases, in that order; junction bases with no gene match: 10. The length of the CDR3 is 14 residues. The CDR3 DNA is TGCAGCGTCCTCTATGGGACAGGGCGAGAAAAACTGTTTTTT. Its translation is CSVLYGTGREKLFF.

V and J are TRBV9 and TRBJ2-3; the match to TRBD2 covers 9 bases. CDR3 length: 15 amino acids. V shed 4 bases and J 2 bases; nucleotides not matched to a gene: 5. Germline CDR1 SGDLS, CDR2 YYNGEE. CDR3 amino acids: CASSRAGGLTDTQYF. Written as DNA, the CDR3 is TGTGCCAGCAGCAGAGCGGGGGGCCTCACAGATACGCAGTATTTT.

The chain joins TRBV30 to TRBJ1-6, with 8 bases lining up with TRBD1. CDR1 and CDR2 (germline): GTSNPN, SVGIG (reference sequence). The CDR3 is made up of 18 amino acids. After removal of 3 bases from V and 0 bases from J, the junction contained 10 bases not matched to a gene. CDR3 sequence: CAWSPHRGDFSYNSPLHF. For the CDR3, the DNA is TGTGCCTGGAGCCCCCACAGGGGGGACTTCTCCTATAATTCACCCCTCCACTTT.

This clone was seen only once. The chain uses TRBV7-2 and TRBJ2-3; TRBD1 matches 9 bases. Per germline, CDR1 SGHTA and CDR2 FQGNSA. Losses at the gene ends were 5 bases for V and 2 bases for J; bases not matched to a gene: 5. The CDR3 has 15 residues. The chain's CDR3 is CASSPGQGITDTQYF. The CDR3 DNA is TGTGCCAGCAGCCCGGGACAGGGCATCACAGATACGCAGTATTTT.

This clone was recorded only once. V usage is TRBV6-6 and J usage is TRBJ2-1; D is unclear. CDR3 size: 12 residues. The V gene's germline CDR1 is MNHNY and CDR2 SVGAGI (reference sequence). V was pared by 0 bases and J by 8 bases, with 5 bases between. The CDR3 spells CASSYSSYEQFF. In DNA form, the CDR3 reads TGTGCCAGCAGTTACTCGTCGTATGAGCAGTTCTTC.

The V call is TRBV19, the J call TRBJ1-6; no definite D call. Per germline, CDR1 LNHDA and CDR2 SQIVND (reference sequence). This CDR3 has 15 amino acids. V shed 5 bases and J shed 0 bases, with 8 bases lying between them. The chain's CDR3 is CASSLLSSYNSPLHF. The CDR3 nucleotides are TGTGCCAGTAGTCTGCTTAGCTCCTATAATTCACCCCTCCACTTT.

The chain has TRBV5-1 and TRBJ2-1; the match to TRBD2 covers 10 bases. Germline CDR1 SGHRS, CDR2 YFSETQ. Trimming at V came to 0 bases and at J to 4 bases, leaving 4 bases not matched to a gene. This CDR3 is 16 amino acids long. CDR3 loop: CASSLAGTSEYNEQFF. CDR3 sequence (DNA): TGCGCCAGCAGCTTGGCCGGGACTAGCGAGTACAATGAGCAGTTCTTC.

V gene TRBV19 combines with J gene TRBJ1-4; 7 bases map to TRBD1. V lost 8 bases to trimming and J lost 3 bases; unmatched junction nucleotides: 21. The CDR3 sequence is 19 residues long. Germline values: CDR1 LNHDA, CDR2 SQIVND (reference sequence). The CDR3 loop is CASQPPGTAFRAANEKLFF. CDR3 in DNA: TGTGCCAGTCAGCCTCCCGGGACAGCCTTTAGGGCCGCTAATGAAAAACTGTTTTTT.

The table lists this clone with many counts. The rearrangement links TRBV5-6 to TRBJ1-2; 7 bases are shared with TRBD1. There are 14 residues in the CDR3. CDR1 and CDR2 (germline): SGHDT, YYEEEE. Trimming took 0 bases from V and 8 from J; bases not matched to a gene: 7. CDR3 amino acids: CASSLGDSRLGYTF. Written as DNA, the CDR3 is TGTGCCAGCAGCTTGGGGGACAGCCGTTTAGGCTACACCTTC.

CDR3 sequence (DNA): TGTGCCAGCAGTGATTGGGACAGGTCATATGGCTACACCTTC. Protein product: CASSDWDRSYGYTF. The chain links TRBV25-1 to TRBJ1-2; the match to TRBD1 covers 8 bases. The V gene end was trimmed by 3 bases and the J gene end by 5 bases; junction bases not matched to a gene: 5. From germline, CDR1 is MGHDK and CDR2 SYGVNS. The length of the CDR3 is 14 residues.

The rearrangement joins TRBV27 to TRBJ1-1; D is unclear. Trimming removed 3 bases from V and 8 bases from J, with 13 bases in between. The germline V gene has CDR1 MNHEY and CDR2 SMNVEV (reference sequence). The CDR3 sequence is 13 residues long. CDR3 protein: CASSLNGLTEAFF. CDR3 DNA sequence: TGTGCCAGCAGTTTGAACGGACTCACCGAAGCTTTCTTT.

The rearrangement uses TRBV7-3 and TRBJ2-1; D possibly corresponds to TRBD2 (5 bases). Germline CDR1 and CDR2: SGHTA and FQGTGA. V was cut by 3 bases and J by 0 bases, with 15 bases left in between. The CDR3 spans 17 residues. The CDR3 nucleotides read TGTGCCAGCAGCTTTACCCCCCTGAGCGGCTCCTACAATGAGCAGTTCTTC. Translation: CASSFTPLSGSYNEQFF. The entire variable domain, with the rest obtained from reference TRBV7-3 and TRBJ2-1, is as follows: GAGVSQTPSNKVTEKGKYVELRCDPISGHTALYWYRQSLGQGPEFLIYFQGTGAADDSGLPNDRFFAVRPEGSVSTLKIQRTERGDSAVYLCASSFTPLSGSYNEQFFGPGTRLTVL.

This clone was observed a handful of times. The chain is built from TRBV19 and TRBJ1-1, with 8 nucleotides matching TRBD1. The V and J ends lost 7 bases and 3 bases, in that order; junction bases with no gene match: 1. The CDR3 loop spans 12 amino acids. CDR1 LNHDA and CDR2 SQIVND come from the germline V gene (reference sequence). The CDR3 protein is CASNRGDTEAFF. DNA of the CDR3: TGTGCCAGTAACAGGGGGGACACTGAAGCTTTCTTT.

V gene TRBV9 combines with J gene TRBJ1-2, with 9 bases aligning to TRBD1. The CDR3 length is 14 residues. V lost 4 bases, J lost 8 bases, and 9 bases stayed unmatched. Germline CDR1 and CDR2: SGDLS and YYNGEE. The CDR3 DNA reads as TGTGCCAGCAGCACGCCGGGACAGGGAGAAGGCTACACCTTC. Translating gives CASSTPGQGEGYTF.

This rearrangement joins TRBV5-1 to TRBJ2-1; TRBD1 matches at 7 bases. Germline assignment: CDR1 SGHRS and CDR2 YFSETQ. The CDR3 sequence is 13 residues long. J lost 6 bases, V lost 1 base, and 1 base had no gene match. The DNA for the CDR3 is TGCGCCAGCAGCTTGTCAGGGGGCAATGAGCAGTTCTTC. Amino acid sequence: CASSLSGGNEQFF. The full variable domain, with the rest looked up from reference TRBV5-1 and TRBJ2-1, is KAGVTQTPRYLIKTRGQQVTLSCSPISGHRSVSWYQQTPGQGLQFLFEYFSETQRNKGNFPGRFSGRQFSNSRSEMNVSTLELGDSALYLCASSLSGGNEQFFGPGTRLTVL.

The chain uses TRBV30 and TRBJ2-7; D may be TRBD1 (5 bases). From germline, CDR1 is GTSNPN and CDR2 SVGIG (reference sequence). V was pared by 3 bases and J by 4 bases, with 25 bases between. There are 17 residues in the CDR3. CDR3 DNA sequence: TGTGCCTGGAGCCCCCCGCCGGGCAGGGCGAACCAGTACGAGCAGTACTTC. Amino acid sequence: CAWSPPPGRANQYEQYF. The full variable domain, with the rest looked up from reference TRBV30 and TRBJ2-7, is SQTIHQWPATLVQPVGSPLSLECTVEGTSNPNLYWYRQAAGRGLQLLFYSVGIGQISSEVPQNLSASRPQDRQFILSSKKLLLSDSGFYLCAWSPPPGRANQYEQYFGPGTRLTVT.

The sample holds a few counts of this clone. V usage is TRBV15 and J usage is TRBJ1-2; TRBD1 aligns across 9 bases. In germline, CDR1 is LNHNV, CDR2 YYDKDF (reference sequence). The trim removed 2 bases at V and 7 bases at J, leaving 5 bases unmatched. The CDR3 sequence is 14 residues long. CDR3 residues: CATSRTGGVGGYTF. CDR3 DNA: TGTGCCACCAGCAGAACAGGGGGCGTCGGTGGCTACACCTTC.

The table lists this clone with a few counts. CDR3 protein: CAWSPPGGGYGYTF. For the CDR3, the DNA is TGTGCCTGGAGCCCGCCGGGCGGGGGATATGGCTACACCTTC. The chain joins TRBV30 to TRBJ1-2, with D possibly TRBD1 on 5 matching bases. Trimming cost V 3 bases and J 5 bases, with 16 bases left between them. Per the germline V gene, CDR1 is GTSNPN and CDR2 is SVGIG (reference sequence). The CDR3 totals 14 residues.

The chain employs TRBV5-5 and TRBJ2-2; no reliable D call. CDR1 and CDR2 from the germline V gene are SGHKS and YYEKEE (reference sequence). This CDR3 is built from 15 residues. The germline V and J ends were trimmed by 3 bases and 6 bases, with 15 bases remaining between them. In DNA, the CDR3 is TGTGCCAGCAGCTCCCCTAACCAAAACGCCGGGGAGCTGTTTTTT. Translation gives CASSSPNQNAGELFF.

This clone came up once. The V gene is TRBV7-9, the J gene TRBJ1-1; 7 bases line up with TRBD1. J was trimmed by 5 bases and V by 2 bases; bases with no gene match: 8. From germline, CDR1 is SEHNR and CDR2 FQNEAQ (reference sequence). The CDR3 sequence is 15 residues long. CDR3 DNA sequence: TGTGCCAGCAGCTTATCTGAGGGGGCGCATACTGAAGCTTTCTTT. The encoded protein is CASSLSEGAHTEAFF.

In regard to this clone: Other DNA variants within this sample encode the same CDR3. This rearrangement joins TRBV6-1 to TRBJ2-7; 7 nucleotides agree with TRBD1. The CDR3 contains 13 residues. Germline V CDR1 and CDR2: MNHNS, SASEGT. V lost 2 bases and J lost 2; bases outside the gene matches: 0. In DNA form, the CDR3 reads TGTGCCAGCAGTGAAACAGGGGCCTACGAGCAGTACGTC. This gives the protein CASSETGAYEQYV.

DNA for the CDR3: TGTGCCAGCAGCTTGAAGACTAGCGGGGACTGGGATACGCAGTATTTT. Translation: CASSLKTSGDWDTQYF. This chain connects TRBV5-4 to TRBJ2-3; 11 nucleotides line up with TRBD2. With V trimmed by 1 base and J by 6 bases, 7 bases remained unmatched. Germline loops: CDR1 SGHNT, CDR2 YYREEE (reference sequence). The CDR3 is 16 amino acids.

The rearrangement uses TRBV6-5 and TRBJ1-1; tentatively, D is TRBD1 (5 bases). CDR3 length: 13 residues. V lost 7 bases and J lost 4, with 13 bases in between. Germline-derived CDR1 and CDR2 are MNHEY and SVGAGI. In DNA, the CDR3 is TGTGCCAGCAATCCCGGGGGTGCCACTGAAGCTTTCTTT. Translated: CASNPGGATEAFF.

V gene TRBV7-2 combines with J gene TRBJ2-7; possibly TRBD1 for D (6 bases). V lost 1 base and J 3 bases, leaving 13 bases between the germline ends. This CDR3 contains 15 residues. Germline V lookup: CDR1 SGHTA, CDR2 FQGNSA. The CDR3 loop is CASSLDRAKIYEQYV. As DNA, the CDR3 is TGTGCCAGCAGCTTAGACAGGGCAAAAATCTACGAGCAGTACGTC.

The rearrangement uses TRBV19 and TRBJ1-1, with D uncertain. CDR1 LNHDA and CDR2 SQIVND come from the germline V gene (reference sequence). The V gene lost 1 base and the J gene lost 5 bases, with 8 bases spanning the gap. The CDR3 consists of 13 residues. The CDR3 coding sequence is TGTGCCAGTAGTATAGGAAGTAGAACTGAAGCTTTCTTT. Amino acids: CASSIGSRTEAFF.

This chain connects TRBV20-1 to TRBJ2-1; D gene ambiguous. V gave up 3 bases and J gave up 12 bases, with 15 bases separating them. The CDR3 runs 12 residues. Germline V CDR1 and CDR2: DFQATT, SNEGSKA (reference sequence). The CDR3 coding sequence is TGCAGTGCTAGTTGGCAGTACGATGGGCAGTTCTTC. This sequence encodes CSASWQYDGQFF.

The V call is TRBV2, the J call TRBJ1-1; tentative D call: TRBD1 (5 bases). Germline V CDR1 and CDR2: SNHLY, FYNNEI. CDR3 size: 14 residues. The V and J ends lost 3 bases and 1 base respectively, with 9 bases between them. The CDR3 loop is CASSDARANTEAFF. CDR3 DNA: TGTGCCAGCAGTGACGCCAGGGCGAACACTGAAGCTTTCTTT.